The 29 T cell receptor beta chains below were found in one sample sequenced in a study of CD8 T cells in ankylosing spondylitis. Study results and caveats: A TCR beta motif of under 10 highly homologous variants appeared characteristic of ankylosing spondylitis blood.

These receptors are not linked to any known antigen. TCRdb reprocessed the 5' RACE reads with MiXCR, giving one entry per CDR3 protein. Of about 800,000 distinct CDR3 sequences in the sample, about an eighth are singletons; the top ten hold roughly 0.51%. Sequenced: blood, either unsorted or a sorted T cell fraction (not recorded which). The receptor source for this set is a male donor with ankylosing spondylitis.

This clonotype was seen many times. This sequence joins TRBV10-3 and TRBJ2-7; 8 bases line up with TRBD2. The CDR3 consists of 13 residues. The V segment lost 9 bases and the J segment 0 bases; nucleotides outside the gene matches: 4. Germline CDR1 ENHRY, CDR2 SYGVKD. DNA of the CDR3: TGTGCCATAACTAGCGGAAGCTCCTACGAGCAGTACTTC. Its protein is CAITSGSSYEQYF.

The sample holds many counts of this clonotype. The CDR3 protein is CSARTLSGSYNEQFF. The CDR3 DNA sequence: TGCAGTGCTAGAACCCTGTCGGGAAGCTACAATGAGCAGTTCTTC. The chain combines TRBV20-1 with TRBJ2-1, with a tentative D call TRBD2 (5 bases). CDR3 size: 15 residues. CDR1 and CDR2 (germline): DFQATT, SNEGSKA (reference sequence). The ends were cut back, 2 bases at V and 3 bases at J, with 14 bases in the middle.

This clonotype was detected a few times. The rearrangement links TRBV20-1 to TRBJ2-7; D is undetermined. Trimming left V 3 bases short and J 8 bases short, with 11 bases between. Germline values: CDR1 DFQATT, CDR2 SNEGSKA (reference sequence). This CDR3 comprises 11 residues. This CDR3 is CSASYGVQQYF. The CDR3 nucleotides are TGCAGTGCTAGTTATGGAGTTCAGCAGTACTTC.

This clonotype was seen many times. The chain joins TRBV7-2 to TRBJ2-3; D uncertain. From germline, CDR1 is SGHTA and CDR2 FQGNSA. V was pared by 1 base and J by 11 bases, with 19 bases between. The length of the CDR3 is 15 residues. This CDR3 reads CASSLVPTRGLGQYF. The CDR3 coding sequence is TGTGCCAGCAGCTTAGTCCCTACGCGCGGCCTCGGGCAGTATTTT.

This clonotype was counted a few times. The CDR3 is CASSYRGTAYEQYF. CDR3 nucleotides: TGTGCCAGCAGCTACAGGGGAACGGCCTACGAGCAGTACTTC. This chain uses TRBV7-2 with TRBJ2-7; TRBD1 matches 7 bases. Germline trimming cut 4 bases from V and 2 bases from J; bases unmatched to any gene: 5. The CDR3 length is 14 residues. Germline V CDR1 and CDR2: SGHTA, FQGNSA.

This clonotype has a handful of counts. V gene TRBV10-3 combines with J gene TRBJ1-2, with D possibly matching TRBD1 (5 bases). Deletions cut 0 bases from V and 4 bases from J, with 12 bases between. Germline CDR1 reads ENHRY; CDR2 reads SYGVKD. This CDR3 has 15 residues. This CDR3 reads CAISESRQGGYGYTF. The CDR3, as DNA: TGTGCCATCAGTGAGTCGAGGCAGGGAGGCTATGGCTACACCTTC.

This clonotype was observed a few times. The chain employs TRBV9 and TRBJ2-3, with D possibly called TRBD1 or TRBD2 (5 bases each). CDR1 and CDR2 (germline): SGDLS, YYNGEE. Trimming took off 1 base at V and 0 bases at J, with 9 bases between the two ends. This CDR3 contains 15 residues. CDR3 sequence reads: CASSVSEGSTDTQYF. The CDR3 DNA sequence: TGTGCCAGCAGCGTAAGCGAGGGGAGCACAGATACGCAGTATTTT.

This clonotype has ten or more counts. The CDR3 loop reads CASSQTWTSYNEQFF. The CDR3 nucleotides read TGCGCCAGCAGCCAAACGTGGACTAGCTACAATGAGCAGTTCTTC. The V and J genes are TRBV5-1 and TRBJ2-1, with TRBD2 matching over 7 bases. Trimming removed 4 bases from V and 3 bases from J; junction bases left unmatched: 7. The CDR3 runs to 15 residues. The V gene's germline CDR1 is SGHRS and CDR2 YFSETQ.

This clonotype showed up just a few times. The chain has TRBV7-2 and TRBJ1-6; 7 positions match TRBD1. This CDR3 comprises 15 residues. The germline V gene has CDR1 SGHTA and CDR2 FQGNSA. J gave up 10 bases and V 5 bases, and 11 bases lay outside the gene matches. The CDR3 spells CASSVRAQGKSPLHF. CDR3 bases: TGTGCCAGCAGCGTCAGGGCACAGGGGAAATCACCCCTCCACTTT.

This clonotype has more than one count but fewer than ten. This chain joins TRBV9 and TRBJ1-2; weak D call: TRBD1 (6 bases). Germline V gene lookup returns CDR1 SGDLS and CDR2 YYNGEE. The CDR3 runs 15 residues. V shed 4 bases and J shed 4 bases, with 17 bases lying between them. CDR3 sequence reads: CASSPRQTGGYGYTF. CDR3 DNA sequence: TGTGCCAGCAGCCCCCGACAGACAGGCGGCTATGGCTACACCTTC.

There are many counts of this clonotype. The gene calls are TRBV20-1 and TRBJ1-5; no clear D gene. The CDR3 consists of 14 residues. Germline assignment: CDR1 DFQATT and CDR2 SNEGSKA (reference sequence). Trimming pared 1 base from V and 0 bases from J, leaving 7 bases between. CDR3 amino acids: CSARGHYSNQPQHF. Written as DNA, the CDR3 is TGCAGTGCTAGAGGCCACTATAGCAATCAGCCCCAGCATTTT.

This sequence joins TRBV6-2 or TRBV6-3 and TRBJ2-5, with D perhaps matching TRBD2 (6 bases). Germline values: CDR1 MNHEY, CDR2 SVGEGT. Trimming shortened V by 0 bases and J by 13 bases, and 12 bases separated the two germline ends. This CDR3 contains 12 residues. For the CDR3, the DNA is TGTGCCAGCAGTTACTCGATAAGGGACTCGTACTTC. Encoded protein: CASSYSIRDSYF.

This clonotype was found many times. V gene TRBV5-1 combines with J gene TRBJ1-1; D unresolved. Trimming stripped 0 bases from V and 1 base from J, with 7 bases between. CDR3 length: 14 residues. Germline CDR1 is SGHRS and CDR2 is YFSETQ. Here the CDR3 DNA reads TGCGCCAGCAGCTTGGACTCCCAGAACACTGAAGCTTTCTTT. The encoded protein is CASSLDSQNTEAFF.

The rearrangement uses TRBV18 and TRBJ2-3, with 10 bases matching TRBD1. Per germline, CDR1 KGHSH and CDR2 LQKENI. The CDR3 is made up of 16 amino acids. Trimming at V came to 3 bases and at J to 1 base, leaving 4 bases not matched to a gene. This CDR3 reads CASSPMTGGRTDTQYF. The CDR3 nucleotides are TGTGCCAGCTCACCCATGACAGGGGGCCGCACAGATACGCAGTATTTT.

In this sample, this clonotype turned up a few times. In DNA, the CDR3 is TGTGCCAGCAGTTATCGGAGGGTTTCACCCCTCCACTTT. Translated: CASSYRRVSPLHF. This chain connects TRBV6-2 or TRBV6-3 to TRBJ1-6; D is uncertain. V shed 3 bases and J shed 9 bases, with 9 bases lying between them. Germline V gene data show CDR1 as MNHEY and CDR2 as SVGEGT. CDR3 length: 13 amino acids.

V usage is TRBV5-4 and J usage is TRBJ2-1, with 7 positions matching TRBD2. This CDR3 is 16 amino acids long. Trimming at V came to 6 bases and at J to 5 bases, leaving 14 bases not matched to a gene. Per the germline V gene, CDR1 is SGHNT and CDR2 is YYREEE (reference sequence). CDR3 DNA sequence: TGTGCCAGCACCCAACGGGGGGTCGCTCCTCACAATGAGCAGTTCTTC. Its protein is CASTQRGVAPHNEQFF.

This clonotype was seen a handful of times. This chain's CDR3 is CASRAQGLAGGELFF. CDR3 DNA sequence: TGTGCCAGCAGGGCTCAGGGACTAGCGGGCGGGGAGCTGTTTTTT. The chain employs TRBV12-3 or TRBV12-4 and TRBJ2-2; 12 nucleotides line up with TRBD2. With 6 bases clipped from V and 7 bases from J, the junction kept 6 bases outside the gene matches. The CDR3 loop spans 15 amino acids.

This sequence joins TRBV7-9 and TRBJ2-7, with D unclear. The germline V and J ends were trimmed by 1 base and 6 bases, with 10 bases remaining between them. The germline CDR1 and CDR2 sequences are SEHNR and FQNEAQ (reference sequence). CDR3 length: 13 amino acids. The CDR3 loop is CASSLEAGAEQYF. The CDR3 nucleotides are TGTGCCAGCAGCTTAGAGGCAGGCGCCGAGCAGTACTTC. Supplemented by reference TRBV7-9 and TRBJ2-7, the full variable domain reads DTGVSQNPRHKITKRGQNVTFRCDPISEHNRLYWYRQTLGQGPEFLTYFQNEAQLEKSRLLSDRFSAERPKGSFSTLEIQRTEQGDSAMYLCASSLEAGAEQYFGPGTRLTVT.

This clonotype appeared many times. The chain has TRBV5-5 and TRBJ2-6; D remains unclear. CDR1 and CDR2 from the germline V gene are SGHKS and YYEKEE (reference sequence). The V end was cut by 5 bases, the J end by 4 bases, with 10 bases between. CDR3 length equals 14 residues. The CDR3 loop is CASRTPSGANVLTF. CDR3 sequence (DNA): TGTGCCAGCAGGACGCCCTCCGGGGCCAACGTCCTGACTTTC.

The chain recombines TRBV4-3 with TRBJ1-2; 9 bases match TRBD1. Per germline, CDR1 LGHNA and CDR2 YSLEER. CDR3 size: 15 residues. The V and J ends lost 1 base and 6 bases, in that order; junction bases with no gene match: 6. The CDR3 here is CASSQGGQGRDGYTF. CDR3 coding DNA: TGCGCCAGCAGCCAAGGGGGACAGGGTCGGGATGGCTACACCTTC.

This clonotype was counted many times. The chain uses TRBV18 and TRBJ1-4; TRBD1 is a possible D gene (6 bases). The germline V gene has CDR1 KGHSH and CDR2 LQKENI. V shed 3 bases and J shed 5 bases, with 13 bases lying between them. The CDR3 length is 15 residues. CDR3 in amino acids: CASSPQGGKNEKLFF. The CDR3 coding sequence is TGTGCCAGCTCACCTCAAGGGGGGAAGAATGAAAAACTGTTTTTT.

The CDR3 sequence is CASSLYGTLSYEQYF. The CDR3, as DNA: TGTGCCAGCAGTTTATATGGGACCTTGTCCTACGAGCAGTACTTC. The rearrangement links TRBV27 to TRBJ2-7; D assignment may be TRBD1 or TRBD2 (5 bases each). Per the germline V gene, CDR1 is MNHEY and CDR2 is SMNVEV (reference sequence). Deletions cut 1 base from V and 1 base from J, with 11 bases between. The CDR3 is 15 residues long.

The chain is built from TRBV30 and TRBJ1-6; the D is unclear. Germline CDR1 GTSNPN, CDR2 SVGIG (reference sequence). Trimming removed 3 bases from V and 12 bases from J, with 15 bases in between. CDR3 length: 13 residues. DNA of the CDR3: TGTGCCTGGAGGTTCGCGGCCAGTGGACCCCTCCACTTT. The encoded protein is CAWRFAASGPLHF.

In this sample, this clonotype turned up many times. The V call is TRBV19, the J call TRBJ2-2, with D perhaps TRBD2 (6 bases). This CDR3 contains 14 residues. Germline CDR1 LNHDA, CDR2 SQIVND (reference sequence). Between the trimmed V and J ends, which lost 3 bases and 7 bases, there was a span of 12 bases. The CDR3 nucleotides are TGTGCCAGTAGTATCAGGGAGGCGGTCGGGGAGCTGTTTTTT. This encodes CASSIREAVGELFF.

This clonotype was counted many times. The chain joins TRBV12-3 or TRBV12-4 to TRBJ2-5; TRBD1 matches at 9 bases. Germline trimming cut 8 bases from V and 4 bases from J; bases unmatched to any gene: 8. This CDR3 has 14 residues. DNA for the CDR3: TGTGCCAGCTCCAAAGGGACAGGGCGAGAGACCCAGTACTTC. This codes for CASSKGTGRETQYF.

The chain joins TRBV10-3 to TRBJ1-1; the D gene is possibly TRBD1 (6 bases). V lost 5 bases to trimming and J lost 1 base, with 11 bases between them. CDR1 ENHRY and CDR2 SYGVKD come from the germline V gene. The CDR3 is 14 amino acids. CDR3 nucleotide sequence: TGTGCCATCAGTAAGGCAGGGGAGAACACTGAAGCTTTCTTT. Protein sequence: CAISKAGENTEAFF.

This chain uses TRBV5-1 with TRBJ1-1, with unresolved D. There are 15 residues in the CDR3. Deletions cut 0 bases from V and 4 bases from J, with 13 bases between. Germline CDR1 is SGHRS and CDR2 is YFSETQ. The CDR3 DNA sequence: TGCGCCAGCAGCTTGGCGGCGGGTCTTGCCACTGAAGCTTTCTTT. Protein product: CASSLAAGLATEAFF.

The V and J genes are TRBV20-1 and TRBJ1-4, with D tentatively TRBD1 (5 bases). V was cut by 3 bases and J by 1 base, with 18 bases left in between. CDR3 length equals 17 residues. CDR1 DFQATT and CDR2 SNEGSKA come from the germline V gene (reference sequence). Here the CDR3 reads CSASGAEGSLTNEKLFF. CDR3 DNA sequence: TGCAGTGCTAGTGGGGCAGAAGGAAGTCTAACTAATGAAAAACTGTTTTTT.

As regards this clonotype: A much larger clone is a single base away; this may be a read error. The chain employs TRBV18 and TRBJ2-1; no definite D call. CDR3 length: 15 residues. Trimming took 5 bases from V and 5 from J, leaving 16 bases between them. The V gene's germline CDR1 is KGHSH and CDR2 LQKENI. This CDR3 reads CASSTAFPADNEQFF. For the CDR3, the DNA is TGTGCCAGCTCAACTGCCTTTCCCGCGGACAATGAGCAGTTCTTC.